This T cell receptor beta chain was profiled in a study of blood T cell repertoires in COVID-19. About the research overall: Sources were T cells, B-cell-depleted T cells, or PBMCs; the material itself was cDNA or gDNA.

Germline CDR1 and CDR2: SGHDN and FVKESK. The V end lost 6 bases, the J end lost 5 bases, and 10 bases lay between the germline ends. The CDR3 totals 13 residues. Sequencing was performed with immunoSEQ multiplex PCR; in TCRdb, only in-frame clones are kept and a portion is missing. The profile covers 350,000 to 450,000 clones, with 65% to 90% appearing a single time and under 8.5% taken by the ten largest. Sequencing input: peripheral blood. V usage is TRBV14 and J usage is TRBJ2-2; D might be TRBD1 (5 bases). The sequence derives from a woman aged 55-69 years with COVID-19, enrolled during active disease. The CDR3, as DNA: TGTGCCAGCAGTCAGGGTATGACCGGGGAGCTGTTTTTT. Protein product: CASSQGMTGELFF.